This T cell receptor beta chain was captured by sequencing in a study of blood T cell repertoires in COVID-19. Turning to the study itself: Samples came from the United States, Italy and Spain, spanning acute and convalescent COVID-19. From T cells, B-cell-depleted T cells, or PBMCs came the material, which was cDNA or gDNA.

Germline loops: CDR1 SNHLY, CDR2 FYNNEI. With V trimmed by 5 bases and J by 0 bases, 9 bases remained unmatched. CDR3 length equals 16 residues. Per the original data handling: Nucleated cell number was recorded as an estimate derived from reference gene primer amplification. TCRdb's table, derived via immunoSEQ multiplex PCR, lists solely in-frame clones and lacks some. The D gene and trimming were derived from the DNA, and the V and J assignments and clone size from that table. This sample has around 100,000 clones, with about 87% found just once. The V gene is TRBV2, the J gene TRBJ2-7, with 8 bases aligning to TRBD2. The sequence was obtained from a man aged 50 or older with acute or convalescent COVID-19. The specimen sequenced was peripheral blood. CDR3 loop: CASSPTSAGGSYEQYF. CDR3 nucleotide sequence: TGTGCCAGCAGTCCCACCTCGGCGGGAGGCTCCTACGAGCAGTACTTC. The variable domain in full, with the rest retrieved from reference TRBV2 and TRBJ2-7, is EPEVTQTPSHQVTQMGQEVILRCVPISNHLYFYWYRQILGQKVEFLVSFYNNEISEKSEIFDDQFSVERPDGSNFTLKIRSTKLEDSAMYFCASSPTSAGGSYEQYFGPGTRLTVT.